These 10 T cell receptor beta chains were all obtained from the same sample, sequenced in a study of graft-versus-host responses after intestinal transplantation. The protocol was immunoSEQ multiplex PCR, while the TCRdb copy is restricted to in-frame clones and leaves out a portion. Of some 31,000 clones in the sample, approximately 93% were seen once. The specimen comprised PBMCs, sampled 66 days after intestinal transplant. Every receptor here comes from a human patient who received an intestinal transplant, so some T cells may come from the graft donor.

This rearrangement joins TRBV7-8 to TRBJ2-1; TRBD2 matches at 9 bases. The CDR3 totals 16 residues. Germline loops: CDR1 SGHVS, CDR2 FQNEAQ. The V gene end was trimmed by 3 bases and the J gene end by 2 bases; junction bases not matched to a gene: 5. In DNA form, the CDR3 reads TGTGCCAGCAGCTTCCCGGCTAGCGGGGCCTACAATGAGCAGTTCTTC. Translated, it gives CASSFPASGAYNEQFF.

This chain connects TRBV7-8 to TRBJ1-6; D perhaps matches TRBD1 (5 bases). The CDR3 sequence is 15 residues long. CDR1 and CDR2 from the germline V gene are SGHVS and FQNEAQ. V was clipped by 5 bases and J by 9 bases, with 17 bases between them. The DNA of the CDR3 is TGTGCCAGCAGCCCTTCCAGGGTGGTGGGTTCACCCCTCCACTTT. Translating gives CASSPSRVVGSPLHF.

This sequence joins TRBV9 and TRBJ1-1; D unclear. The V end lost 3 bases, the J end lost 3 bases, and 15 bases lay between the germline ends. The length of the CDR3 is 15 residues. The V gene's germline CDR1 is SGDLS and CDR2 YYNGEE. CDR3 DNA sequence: TGTGCCAGCAGCGGAACCCGGGAGATCGACACTGAAGCTTTCTTT. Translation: CASSGTREIDTEAFF.

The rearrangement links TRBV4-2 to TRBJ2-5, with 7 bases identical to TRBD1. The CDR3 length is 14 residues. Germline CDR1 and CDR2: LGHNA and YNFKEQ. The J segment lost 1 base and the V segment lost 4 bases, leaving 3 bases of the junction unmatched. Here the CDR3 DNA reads TGTGCCAGCAGCCCCGGACAGGTCCAAGAGACCCAGTACTTC. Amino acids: CASSPGQVQETQYF.

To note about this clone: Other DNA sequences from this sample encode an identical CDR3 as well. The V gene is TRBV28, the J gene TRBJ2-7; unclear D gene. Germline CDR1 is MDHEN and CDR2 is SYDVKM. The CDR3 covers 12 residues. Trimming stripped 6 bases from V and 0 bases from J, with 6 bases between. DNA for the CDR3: TGTGCCAGCAGCTCGATCTCCTACGAGCAGTACTTC. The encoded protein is CASSSISYEQYF.

The CDR3 here is CASSLLAMGYQETQYF. The CDR3 DNA sequence: TGTGCCAGCAGCTTATTAGCAATGGGGTACCAAGAGACCCAGTACTTC. This chain uses TRBV11-3 with TRBJ2-5; D remains unclear. The ends were cut back, 2 bases at V and 0 bases at J, with 13 bases in the middle. The CDR3 totals 16 residues. Per the germline V gene, CDR1 is SGHNT and CDR2 is YENEEA.

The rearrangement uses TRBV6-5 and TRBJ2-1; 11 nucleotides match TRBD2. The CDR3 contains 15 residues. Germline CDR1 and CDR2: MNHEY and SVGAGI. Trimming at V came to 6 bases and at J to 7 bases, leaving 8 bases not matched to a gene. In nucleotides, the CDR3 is TGTGCCAGCAGCCCGATAGCGGGGGGGCATAATGAGCAGTTCTTC. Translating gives CASSPIAGGHNEQFF.

CDR3: CASSRTSGGADTDTQYF. CDR3 bases: TGTGCCAGCAGCCGGACTAGCGGGGGGGCCGACACAGATACGCAGTATTTT. This chain joins TRBV9 and TRBJ2-3; 15 nucleotides line up with TRBD2. V trimming: 4 bases; J trimming: 2 bases; junction bases outside the gene matches: 5. The CDR3 runs to 17 residues. Germline values: CDR1 SGDLS, CDR2 YYNGEE.

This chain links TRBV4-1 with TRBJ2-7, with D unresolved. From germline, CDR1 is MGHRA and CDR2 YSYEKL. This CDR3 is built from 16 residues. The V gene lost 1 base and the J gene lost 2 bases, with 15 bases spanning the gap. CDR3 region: CASSQGGSGGAYEQYF. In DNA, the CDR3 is TGCGCCAGCAGCCAAGGTGGGTCCGGCGGAGCCTACGAGCAGTACTTC.

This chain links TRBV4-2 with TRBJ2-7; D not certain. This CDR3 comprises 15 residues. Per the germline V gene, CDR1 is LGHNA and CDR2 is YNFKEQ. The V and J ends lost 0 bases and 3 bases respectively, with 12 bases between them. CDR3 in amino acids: CASSQEAAVRYEQYF. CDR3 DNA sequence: TGTGCCAGCAGCCAAGAGGCGGCCGTTCGCTACGAGCAGTACTTC.